Shown below are 3 T cell receptor beta chains from a single sample sequenced in a study of blood T cell repertoires in COVID-19 (dated by TCRdb to about 2020). Receptor amplification or capture employed the immunoSEQ multiplex PCR assay. Here the immuneACCESS table is served through TCRdb, limited to in-frame sequences with V and J called. Missing clones are a known gap in these copies; in checked studies unresolved V genes cover under half, and the rest lacks a known reason. This sample is represented by more than 95,000 clones; roughly 90% of them were singletons. Roughly 7.6% of the sample rests with the top ten. The sample comprised peripheral blood. These receptors originate from a man aged 50 or older with acute or convalescent COVID-19.

The gene calls are TRBV2 and TRBJ1-1, with D uncertain. The V end lost 8 bases, the J end lost 1 base, and 11 bases lay between the germline ends. The CDR3 runs to 13 residues. In germline, CDR1 is SNHLY, CDR2 FYNNEI. The CDR3 coding sequence is TGTGCCAGCGCCCCTTCGAGGAACACTGAAGCTTTCTTT. This translates into CASAPSRNTEAFF. Together with reference TRBV2 and TRBJ1-1, the CDR3 gives the full variable domain: EPEVTQTPSHQVTQMGQEVILRCVPISNHLYFYWYRQILGQKVEFLVSFYNNEISEKSEIFDDQFSVERPDGSNFTLKIRSTKLEDSAMYFCASAPSRNTEAFFGQGTRLTVV.

The count of this clone is one. The V call is TRBV9, the J call TRBJ2-5, with TRBD1 matching 7 bases. CDR3 length: 15 residues. Germline trimming cut 4 bases from V and 7 bases from J; bases unmatched to any gene: 13. In germline, CDR1 is SGDLS, CDR2 YYNGEE. CDR3 protein: CASSSTGDPRRTQYF. CDR3 sequence (DNA): TGTGCCAGCAGCTCCACAGGGGACCCCCGAAGGACCCAGTACTTC.

The gene calls are TRBV9 and TRBJ2-6; 11 bases fit TRBD2. Trimming took 3 bases from V and 1 from J; bases not matched to a gene: 9. Germline V CDR1 and CDR2: SGDLS, YYNGEE. The CDR3 contains 19 residues. CDR3 loop: CASSGSSGRIRSGANVLTF. In nucleotides, the CDR3 is TGTGCCAGCAGCGGGTCTAGCGGGAGGATAAGATCTGGGGCCAACGTCCTGACTTTC.